Presented here are 26 T cell receptor beta chains from one specimen sequenced in a study of OX40 agonist ivuxolimab in advanced cancers. Profiling relied on immunoSEQ multiplex PCR, and the TCRdb table lists in-frame clones only, not all of them. The table records roughly 64,000 clones, around 83% of them present only once. The material sequenced was CD4+ or CD8+ T cells sorted from blood, taken in a trial of the OX40 agonist ivuxolimab. These TCRs come from an adult with an advanced solid tumor such as melanoma, head and neck, liver or kidney cancer.

The V call is TRBV18, the J call TRBJ2-3, with 8 bases matching TRBD1. Germline-derived CDR1 and CDR2 are KGHSH and LQKENI. CDR3 length: 14 residues. Unmatched junction bases numbered 2, after V lost 3 bases and J lost 3 bases. The CDR3 protein is CASSPQGATDTQYF. In nucleotides, the CDR3 is TGTGCCAGCTCACCCCAGGGGGCTACAGATACGCAGTATTTT.

The chain recombines TRBV7-2 with TRBJ2-5; unclear D gene. Germline V gives CDR1 SGHTA, CDR2 FQGNSA. The CDR3 has 11 amino acids. Trimming removed 7 bases from V and 5 bases from J, with 8 bases in between. Here the CDR3 DNA reads TGTGCCAGCAACTCTATGGAGACCCAGTACTTC. It is translated as CASNSMETQYF.

This chain joins TRBV19 and TRBJ2-5; 12 bases line up with TRBD1. Unmatched junction bases numbered 8, after V lost 5 bases and J lost 7 bases. The CDR3 contains 15 residues. In germline, CDR1 is LNHDA, CDR2 SQIVND (reference sequence). CDR3 loop: CASSLEGQGAWTQYF. In nucleotides, the CDR3 is TGTGCCAGTAGTCTGGAGGGACAGGGGGCTTGGACCCAGTACTTC.

The rearrangement uses TRBV5-1 and TRBJ2-7; possible D gene TRBD2, 6 bases. Germline V gene lookup returns CDR1 SGHRS and CDR2 YFSETQ. Trimming pared 4 bases from V and 7 bases from J, leaving 15 bases between. The CDR3 sequence is 13 residues long. CDR3 residues: CASSVAGRQEQYF. CDR3 DNA: TGCGCCAGCAGCGTGGCGGGGAGGCAGGAGCAGTACTTC. Full variable domain (remainder filled in from reference TRBV5-1 and TRBJ2-7): KAGVTQTPRYLIKTRGQQVTLSCSPISGHRSVSWYQQTPGQGLQFLFEYFSETQRNKGNFPGRFSGRQFSNSRSEMNVSTLELGDSALYLCASSVAGRQEQYFGPGTRLTVT.

This chain links TRBV30 with TRBJ1-5; D gene ambiguous. Per germline, CDR1 GTSNPN and CDR2 SVGIG (reference sequence). This CDR3 spans 18 amino acids. With 3 bases removed from V and 0 bases from J, the gap between germline ends came to 21 bases. This chain's CDR3 is CAWSPPPRGGNSNQPQHF. CDR3 in DNA: TGTGCCTGGAGCCCCCCTCCGAGAGGAGGCAATAGCAATCAGCCCCAGCATTTT.

Only one count was recorded for this clone. The J gene is TRBJ2-2, the V gene TRBV28, with 10 nucleotides matching TRBD1. Germline CDR1 is MDHEN and CDR2 is SYDVKM. This CDR3 region has 16 residues. V was pared by 6 bases and J by 2 bases, with 6 bases of the junction left unmatched. The CDR3 nucleotides read TGTGCCAGCAGACCTGACAGGGGGCTCAACACCGGGGAGCTGTTTTTT. Its protein is CASRPDRGLNTGELFF.

The chain has TRBV9 and TRBJ2-3; D is uncertain. The CDR3 covers 12 residues. Looked up from germline, CDR1 is SGDLS and CDR2 is YYNGEE. V lost 2 bases and J lost 4, with 5 bases in between. CDR3 DNA: TGTGCCAGCAGCGTCCCCTCAGATACGCAGTATTTT. Protein product: CASSVPSDTQYF. The full variable domain, in which reference TRBV9 and TRBJ2-3 provide the parts outside the CDR3, is DSGVTQTPKHLITATGQRVTLRCSPRSGDLSVYWYQQSLDQGLQFLIQYYNGEERAKGNILERFSAQQFPDLHSELNLSSLELGDSALYFCASSVPSDTQYFGPGTRLTVL.

In DNA form, the CDR3 reads TGCAGCGTTTCGACCGCCCGAGATACGCAGTATTTT. Encoded protein: CSVSTARDTQYF. V gene TRBV29-1 combines with J gene TRBJ2-3; no reliable D call. This CDR3 is 12 amino acids long. V was pared by 5 bases and J by 5 bases, with 11 bases between. Per the germline V gene, CDR1 is SQVTM and CDR2 is ANQGSEA.

The chain couples TRBV11-2 to TRBJ1-3; no firm D call. The germline gives CDR1 SGHAT, CDR2 FQNNGV. The length of the CDR3 is 13 residues. V lost 5 bases and J lost 4, with 9 bases in between. CDR3 residues: CASSPSRGNTIYF. The CDR3 bases are TGTGCCAGCAGCCCCAGCCGCGGAAACACCATATATTTT.

The genes are TRBV4-2 and TRBJ1-6; 7 positions match TRBD1. CDR1 LGHNA and CDR2 YNFKEQ come from the germline V gene. CDR3 size: 15 residues. The trim removed 5 bases at V and 5 bases at J, leaving 6 bases unmatched. CDR3 nucleotides: TGTGCCAGCAGCATACAGGGGAACAATAATTCACCCCTCCACTTT. It yields the protein CASSIQGNNNSPLHF.

The chain couples TRBV5-1 to TRBJ1-4; D ambiguous. CDR1 is SGHRS, CDR2 YFSETQ, per germline. V was trimmed by 0 bases and J by 2 bases, leaving 14 bases between them. CDR3 length: 17 amino acids. The CDR3 DNA reads TGCGCCAGCAGCTTGGCTCTCGGGAGCTCGACTAATGAAAAACTGTTTTTT. Amino acids: CASSLALGSSTNEKLFF. Based on the CDR3 plus reference TRBV5-1 and TRBJ1-4, the full variable domain is KAGVTQTPRYLIKTRGQQVTLSCSPISGHRSVSWYQQTPGQGLQFLFEYFSETQRNKGNFPGRFSGRQFSNSRSEMNVSTLELGDSALYLCASSLALGSSTNEKLFFGSGTQLSVL.

The genes are TRBV7-2 and TRBJ2-3, with D possibly matching TRBD2 (6 bases). The CDR3 is made up of 15 amino acids. V lost 5 bases to trimming and J lost 0 bases, with 12 bases between them. CDR1 is SGHTA, CDR2 FQGNSA, per germline. The CDR3 sequence is CASSPDYLSTDTQYF. For the CDR3, the DNA is TGTGCCAGCAGCCCGGACTACCTAAGCACAGATACGCAGTATTTT.

The V and J genes are TRBV18 and TRBJ2-3; 9 bases agree with TRBD2. CDR1 KGHSH and CDR2 LQKENI come from the germline V gene. The CDR3 runs 15 residues. The V and J ends lost 3 bases and 3 bases, in that order; junction bases with no gene match: 4. The CDR3 DNA reads as TGTGCCAGCTCACCGATTAGCGGGAGAACAGATACGCAGTATTTT. This sequence encodes CASSPISGRTDTQYF.

This chain links TRBV11-1 with TRBJ2-7; possibly TRBD2 for D (6 bases). This CDR3 comprises 15 residues. The ends were cut back, 1 base at V and 3 bases at J, with 13 bases in the middle. Germline lookup yields CDR1 SGHAT and CDR2 FQDESV (reference sequence). CDR3 in amino acids: CASSLVRGSGYEQYF. DNA for the CDR3: TGTGCCAGCAGCTTAGTTCGGGGGTCAGGCTACGAGCAGTACTTC.

The CDR3: CASSTMTGTSGNTIYF. Here the CDR3 DNA reads TGCGCCAGCAGCACCATGACAGGAACCTCTGGAAACACCATATATTTT. The chain links TRBV5-1 to TRBJ1-3, with a possible D match to TRBD1 (6 bases). Between the trimmed V and J ends, which lost 4 bases and 0 bases, there was a span of 14 bases. Germline V gives CDR1 SGHRS, CDR2 YFSETQ. The CDR3 consists of 16 residues.

DNA for the CDR3: TGTGCCAGCAGTCCCACAGATACGCAGTATTTT. Encoded protein: CASSPTDTQYF. This chain links TRBV2 with TRBJ2-3, with D uncertain. Trimming removed 5 bases at V and 2 bases at J, with 2 bases between. The CDR3 loop spans 11 amino acids. Germline values: CDR1 SNHLY, CDR2 FYNNEI.

Here the CDR3 DNA reads TGTGCCAGTAGTCCCCCGAACCCGGGGACTGAAGCTTTCTTT. Translation gives CASSPPNPGTEAFF. The chain is built from TRBV19 and TRBJ1-1, with D uncertain. Germline V gene lookup returns CDR1 LNHDA and CDR2 SQIVND (reference sequence). V was shortened by 5 bases and J by 5 bases, with 15 bases between the two germline ends. The CDR3 totals 14 residues.

The V gene is TRBV29-1, the J gene TRBJ2-3; perhaps TRBD1 as D (6 bases). CDR1 and CDR2 (germline): SQVTM, ANQGSEA. V shed 7 bases and J shed 5 bases, with 16 bases lying between them. CDR3 length: 13 amino acids. The CDR3 nucleotides read TGCAGCGGTATAGCGCCAGGGGTAGATACGCAGTATTTT. It translates to CSGIAPGVDTQYF.

J is TRBJ1-6 and V is TRBV5-6, with a possible D match to TRBD1 (6 bases). The CDR3 contains 18 residues. V was cut by 0 bases and J by 0 bases, with 13 bases left in between. Germline V CDR1 and CDR2: SGHDT, YYEEEE. CDR3 protein: CASSLAKGGSSYNSPLHF. The CDR3 coding sequence is TGTGCCAGCAGCTTGGCCAAGGGGGGGAGCTCCTATAATTCACCCCTCCACTTT. Full variable domain (remainder filled in from reference TRBV5-6 and TRBJ1-6): DAGVTQSPTHLIKTRGQQVTLRCSPKSGHDTVSWYQQALGQGPQFIFQYYEEEERQRGNFPDRFSGHQFPNYSSELNVNALLLGDSALYLCASSLAKGGSSYNSPLHFGNGTRLTVT.

The chain recombines TRBV5-1 with TRBJ2-7; TRBD1 matches 8 bases. There are 17 residues in the CDR3. V gave up 0 bases and J gave up 0 bases; unmatched junction bases: 8. Germline V CDR1 and CDR2: SGHRS, YFSETQ. The CDR3 nucleotides read TGCGCCAGCAGCTTGGCCAGGGGGCGGAGTAACTCCTACGAGCAGTACTTC. This gives the protein CASSLARGRSNSYEQYF.

V usage is TRBV6-5 and J usage is TRBJ1-1; weak D call: TRBD1 (6 bases). Trimming shortened V by 7 bases and J by 4 bases, and 13 bases separated the two germline ends. There are 13 residues in the CDR3. Germline CDR1 and CDR2: MNHEY and SVGAGI. The CDR3 loop is CASNLNRATEAFF. The CDR3 DNA is TGTGCCAGCAACCTCAACAGGGCCACTGAAGCTTTCTTT.

V usage is TRBV5-5 and J usage is TRBJ1-1, with D hard to call. CDR1 SGHKS and CDR2 YYEKEE come from the germline V gene (reference sequence). The CDR3 is 16 residues long. V lost 1 base, J lost 0 bases, and 13 bases lay in between. The CDR3 DNA is TGTGCCAGCAGCTTGAGGAGGGAAATTATGAACACTGAAGCTTTCTTT. Translation: CASSLRREIMNTEAFF.

This clone was counted once. The chain combines TRBV28 with TRBJ1-2, with 7 positions matching TRBD1. Trimming at V came to 7 bases and at J to 12 bases, leaving 17 bases not matched to a gene. In germline, CDR1 is MDHEN, CDR2 SYDVKM. The CDR3 runs 14 residues. CDR3 loop: CASTPGGGLGGHTF. Written as DNA, the CDR3 is TGTGCCAGCACCCCCGGGGGAGGGCTAGGGGGCCACACCTTC.

The gene calls are TRBV5-4 and TRBJ2-7; 8 bases match TRBD2. V trimming: 4 bases; J trimming: 0 bases; junction bases outside the gene matches: 12. The V gene's germline CDR1 is SGHNT and CDR2 YYREEE (reference sequence). The CDR3 covers 17 residues. DNA for the CDR3: TGTGCCAGCAGCCGGGGGGGCGGGGCACCGAGCTCCTACGAGCAGTACTTC. It translates to CASSRGGGAPSSYEQYF.

The chain combines TRBV7-3 with TRBJ2-3, with D possibly being TRBD1 (5 bases). V dropped 0 bases and J dropped 4 bases, with 5 bases sitting between them. Germline V gives CDR1 SGHTA, CDR2 FQGTGA. The CDR3 contains 13 residues. The CDR3 DNA reads TGTGCCAGCAGCTTAACAGGGGCAGATACGCAGTATTTT. Protein sequence: CASSLTGADTQYF.

The genes are TRBV11-2 and TRBJ2-1, with a possible D match to TRBD2 (5 bases). CDR3 size: 14 residues. V lost 4 bases and J lost 4, with 11 bases in between. The germline CDR1 and CDR2 sequences are SGHAT and FQNNGV. The CDR3 is CASSSTRGYNEQFF. As DNA, the CDR3 is TGTGCCAGCAGCTCGACACGGGGATACAATGAGCAGTTCTTC.